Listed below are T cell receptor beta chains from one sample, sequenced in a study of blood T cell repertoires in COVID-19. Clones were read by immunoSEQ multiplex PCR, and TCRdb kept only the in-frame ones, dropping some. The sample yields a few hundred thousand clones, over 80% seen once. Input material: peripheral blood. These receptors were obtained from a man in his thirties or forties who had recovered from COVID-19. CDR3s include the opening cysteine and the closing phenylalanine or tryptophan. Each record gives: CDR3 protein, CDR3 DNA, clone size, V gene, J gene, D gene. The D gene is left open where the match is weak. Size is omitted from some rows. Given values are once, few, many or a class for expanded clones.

CASSEGGGEAFF	TGTGCCAGCAGTGAAGGGGGCGGAGAAGCTTTCTTT	-	TRBV6-1	TRBJ1-1	-
CASSLNYQGLSGNTIYF	TGTGCCAGCAGTTTAAACTATCAGGGACTCTCTGGAAACACCATATATTTT	-	TRBV27	TRBJ1-3	-
CASSAPTGESTDTQYF	TGCGCCAGCAGCGCCCCGACAGGGGAGAGCACAGATACGCAGTATTTT	-	TRBV5-1	TRBJ2-3	TRBD1
CASSNRRDRVEAFF	TGCGCCAGCAGTAATCGACGGGACAGGGTTGAAGCTTTCTTT	few	TRBV10-1	TRBJ1-1	TRBD1
CANGQVVQPQHF	TGTGCCAATGGACAGGTGGTCCAGCCCCAGCATTTT	-	TRBV21-1	TRBJ1-5	-
CASSVTEGTHQETQYF	TGTGCCAGCAGCGTTACGGAGGGGACCCACCAAGAGACCCAGTACTTC	-	TRBV9	TRBJ2-5	-
CASSDRGQPGGYTF	TGTGCCAGCAGTGACAGGGGGCAGCCAGGGGGCTACACCTTC	few	TRBV2	TRBJ1-2	TRBD1
CAIRLDLTGELFF	TGTGCCATCCGACTAGATCTCACCGGGGAGCTGTTTTTT	-	TRBV10-3	TRBJ2-2	-
CASSDGVRQPQHF	TGTGCCAGCAGCGATGGAGTTCGTCAGCCCCAGCATTTT	-	TRBV9	TRBJ1-5	-
CASSPGTGDYGYTF	TGCGCCAGCAGCCCCGGGACAGGGGACTATGGCTACACCTTC	-	TRBV5-1	TRBJ1-2	TRBD1
CASSVPGMGGPGRTGELFF	TGTGCCAGCAGCGTCCCAGGGATGGGGGGGCCTGGCCGCACCGGGGAGCTGTTTTTT	-	TRBV9	TRBJ2-2	-
CASRPGTYTGELFF	TGTGCCAGCAGGCCCGGGACATACACCGGGGAGCTGTTTTTT	once	TRBV2	TRBJ2-2	-
CASSQGGQGTDTQYF	TGTGCCAGCAGCCAAGGGGGTCAGGGGACAGATACGCAGTATTTT	-	TRBV14	TRBJ2-3	-
CASSFLGTSGDITDTQYF	TGTGCCAGCAGCTTCCTAGGGACTAGCGGGGATATCACAGATACGCAGTATTTT	-	TRBV7-2	TRBJ2-3	TRBD2
CASSPLKPQNTEAFF	TGTGCCAGCTCACCCTTGAAGCCCCAGAACACTGAAGCTTTCTTT	-	TRBV18	TRBJ1-1	-
CASSQGTGTEAFF	TGTGCCAGCAGCCAGGGGACAGGCACTGAAGCTTTCTTT	-	TRBV4-2	TRBJ1-1	TRBD1
CASSIGGQINSPLHF	TGTGCCAGTAGTATAGGGGGGCAGATTAATTCACCCCTCCACTTT	once	TRBV19	TRBJ1-6	-
CAISDITGNQPQHF	TGTGCCATCAGTGACATTACGGGCAATCAGCCCCAGCATTTT	few	TRBV10-3	TRBJ1-5	-
CASSSSPGTGADTQYF	TGTGCCAGCAGTTCCAGTCCCGGGACTGGGGCAGATACGCAGTATTTT	-	TRBV6-2/TRBV6-3	TRBJ2-3	-
CASSLEPGASSYEQYF	TGTGCCAGCAGCTTAGAGCCCGGTGCCTCCTCCTACGAGCAGTACTTC	once	TRBV7-9	TRBJ2-7	-
CASSLPPATDTQYF	TGTGCCAGCAGCCTACCACCTGCCACAGATACGCAGTATTTT	-	TRBV7-2	TRBJ2-3	-
CASSPRNRGQETGELFF	TGTGCCAGCTCACCGCGAAACAGGGGGCAGGAGACCGGGGAGCTGTTTTTT	-	TRBV18	TRBJ2-2	TRBD1
CASSLGLAGGGDEQFF	TGTGCCAGCAGCTTAGGACTAGCGGGGGGCGGCGATGAGCAGTTCTTC	-	TRBV7-7	TRBJ2-1	TRBD2
CASRSGQAYEQYF	TGTGCCAGCAGGTCTGGACAGGCCTACGAGCAGTACTTC	-	TRBV6-6	TRBJ2-7	TRBD1
CASSQGWAGGEGEQFF	TGTGCCAGCAGCCAGGGGTGGGCAGGGGGAGAGGGTGAGCAGTTCTTC	-	TRBV3-1/TRBV3-2	TRBJ2-1	TRBD1